The present T cell receptor beta chain was sequenced within a study of control samples from healthy donors and cancer patients. Profiling relied on immunoSEQ multiplex PCR, and the TCRdb table lists in-frame clones only, not all of them. Counted here are tens of thousands of clones, about nine tenths occurring once; the ten biggest clones make up roughly an eighth. Source material: PBMCs. The clonotype comes from a man aged 60-69 years with head and neck cancer.

The CDR3 sequence: CASSYSISGNLYEQYF. The CDR3 bases are TGTGCCAGCAGTTACTCGATCTCGGGGAACCTCTACGAGCAGTACTTC. The J gene is TRBJ2-7, the V gene TRBV6-5; perhaps TRBD2 as D (5 bases). The V end was cut by 0 bases, the J end by 3 bases, with 15 bases between. Per the germline V gene, CDR1 is MNHEY and CDR2 is SVGAGI. The CDR3 totals 16 residues.